This T cell receptor (beta chain) was sequenced in a study of blood T cell repertoires in COVID-19. Data came from immunoSEQ multiplex PCR; TCRdb stores just in-frame clones and leaves some out. This table has approximately 150,000 clones, around 84% appearing once. Trimming removed 5 bases from V and 4 bases from J; junction bases left unmatched: 0. This CDR3 spans 12 amino acids. The V and J genes are TRBV12-3 or TRBV12-4 and TRBJ2-7; 9 bases fit TRBD1. The origin of this receptor is a woman between 50 and 59 years old with acute or convalescent COVID-19. The sequenced sample consisted of peripheral blood. CDR3 DNA sequence: TGTGCCAGCAGTGGGACAGGGTACGAGCAGTACTTC. Translated: CASSGTGYEQYF.